This is a list of T cell receptor beta chains from one sample in a study of blood T cell repertoires in COVID-19. Clones were read by immunoSEQ multiplex PCR, and TCRdb kept only the in-frame ones, dropping some. The sample holds just over 650,000 clones, 75% to 90% seen once. Sequenced sample: peripheral blood. The origin of the receptors is a young woman with acute or convalescent COVID-19. Both conserved end residues are part of each CDR3. The D gene is left open where the match is weak. A clone size is listed for some rows: how often the clone was seen (once, few, many), or a class if it is expanded.

V: TRBV7-9
D: .
length: 13
J: TRBJ1-2
size: .
DNA: TGTGCCAGCAGCTTAGAAGAAGCCTATGGCTACACCTTC
CDR3: CASSLEEAYGYTF

V: TRBV5-1
D: TRBD1
length: 16
J: TRBJ2-2
size: .
DNA: TGCGCCAGCAGCTTCTCCGGGACAGGGCGGGCCGGGGAGCTGTTTTTT
CDR3: CASSFSGTGRAGELFF

V: TRBV28
D: .
length: 12
J: TRBJ1-5
size: .
DNA: TGTGCCAGCAGGACAATTAATCAGCCCCAGCATTTT
CDR3: CASRTINQPQHF

V: TRBV3-1/TRBV3-2
D: TRBD1
length: 17
J: TRBJ1-1
size: .
DNA: TGTGCCAGCAGCCAAGATATCCGACAGGGGGAGCGCAATGAAGCTTTCTTT
CDR3: CASSQDIRQGERNEAFF

V: TRBV5-1
D: .
length: 13
J: TRBJ1-1
size: .
DNA: TGCGCCAGCAGCTTAAACTCAAACACTGAAGCTTTCTTT
CDR3: CASSLNSNTEAFF

V: TRBV6-1
D: .
length: 19
J: TRBJ1-2
size: .
DNA: TGTGCCAGCAGTGAATACGGGGGGGATACCAATGGCCGAGGGCATGGCTACACCTTC
CDR3: CASSEYGGDTNGRGHGYTF

V: TRBV4-1
D: TRBD1
length: 14
J: TRBJ2-7
size: once
DNA: TGCGCCAGCAGCCCGAAGGACAGGGGGTACGAGCAGTACTTC
CDR3: CASSPKDRGYEQYF

V: TRBV5-8
D: .
length: 13
J: TRBJ1-2
size: .
DNA: TGTGCCAGCAGCCGGACAGCGATCTATGGCTACACCTTC
CDR3: CASSRTAIYGYTF

V: TRBV24-1
D: .
length: 17
J: TRBJ2-2
size: .
DNA: TGTGCCACCAGTGGCATTGGCGGGAACGAGGCCACCGGGGAGCTGTTTTTT
CDR3: CATSGIGGNEATGELFF

V: TRBV4-3
D: TRBD2
length: 16
J: TRBJ2-1
size: .
DNA: TGCGCCAGCAGCCAAGATATTCCGGGGCGGGAGGGTGAGCAGTTCTTC
CDR3: CASSQDIPGREGEQFF

V: TRBV5-1
D: TRBD2
length: 18
J: TRBJ2-5
size: .
DNA: TGCGCCAGCAGCCTAGGACTAGCGGGGGATATCCTCCAAGAGACCCAGTACTTC
CDR3: CASSLGLAGDILQETQYF

V: TRBV28
D: .
length: 14
J: TRBJ1-2
size: .
DNA: TGTGCCAGCAGGGTACCCCAGAATAACTATGGCTACACCTTC
CDR3: CASRVPQNNYGYTF

V: TRBV4-3
D: .
length: 12
J: TRBJ1-1
size: once
DNA: TGCGCCAGCAGCCAAGATTCAAATGAGGCTTTCTTT
CDR3: CASSQDSNEAFF

V: TRBV3-1/TRBV3-2
D: .
length: 13
J: TRBJ1-1
size: .
DNA: TGTGCCAGCAGCCAAGGGACATTCTCTGAAGCTTTCTTT
CDR3: CASSQGTFSEAFF

V: TRBV29-1
D: .
length: 11
J: TRBJ1-2
size: .
DNA: TGCAGCGTGACAGTTAACTATGGCTACACCTTC
CDR3: CSVTVNYGYTF

V: TRBV10-3
D: .
length: 12
J: TRBJ2-1
size: .
DNA: TGTGCCATCTCGCCACAGAGCTATGAGCAGTTCTTC
CDR3: CAISPQSYEQFF

V: TRBV2
D: TRBD1
length: 15
J: TRBJ1-2
size: .
DNA: TGTGCCAGCAAGCTTCGGACAGGACGAAACTATGGCTACACCTTC
CDR3: CASKLRTGRNYGYTF